What follows are 4 T cell receptor beta chains derived from one specimen sequenced in a study of CD8 T cells in ankylosing spondylitis. TCRdb recomputed calls from the 5' RACE reads with MiXCR, one row per CDR3 protein. Of some 90,000 distinct CDR3 sequences listed, around 27% are singletons. Sequenced input: blood, either unsorted or a sorted T cell fraction (not recorded which). The receptors originated from a male donor with ankylosing spondylitis or in good health (not recorded which).

CDR3 loop: CASSRDTGPNTEAFF. CDR3 nucleotides: TGCGCCAGCAGCCGGGACACTGGGCCGAACACTGAAGCTTTCTTT. This chain uses TRBV5-1 with TRBJ1-1; possible D gene TRBD1, 6 bases. In germline, CDR1 is SGHRS, CDR2 YFSETQ. CDR3 length: 15 amino acids. V lost 4 bases to trimming and J lost 1 base, with 14 bases between them.

Ten or more counts support this clonotype. The rearrangement links TRBV20-1 to TRBJ2-1; TRBD2 is a possible D gene (7 bases). Germline V lookup: CDR1 DFQATT, CDR2 SNEGSKA (reference sequence). The CDR3 extends over 15 amino acids. The CDR3 bases are TGCAGCACCATGGGGGGGCAGGGAGGGAGGAATGAGCAGTTCTTC. It yields the protein CSTMGGQGGRNEQFF.

The rearrangement links TRBV7-8 to TRBJ2-3; TRBD2 matches at 12 bases. V gave up 3 bases and J gave up 2 bases; unmatched junction bases: 3. The CDR3 loop spans 16 amino acids. In germline, CDR1 is SGHVS, CDR2 FQNEAQ. This chain's CDR3 is CASSFGLAGFTDTQYF. Written as DNA, the CDR3 is TGTGCCAGCAGCTTCGGACTAGCGGGATTCACAGATACGCAGTATTTT.

CDR3: CASSPPLTDTQYF. The CDR3 region has the DNA TGTGCCAGCTCACCACCTCTCACAGATACGCAGTATTTT. V usage is TRBV18 and J usage is TRBJ2-3; D ambiguous. The ends were cut back, 0 bases at V and 2 bases at J, with 3 bases in the middle. Germline CDR1 KGHSH, CDR2 LQKENI. The CDR3 contains 13 residues. Drawing the rest from reference TRBV18 and TRBJ2-3, the complete variable domain is NAGVMQNPRHLVRRRGQEARLRCSPMKGHSHVYWYRQLPEEGLKFMVYLQKENIIDESGMPKERFSAEFPKEGPSILRIQQVVRGDSAAYFCASSPPLTDTQYFGPGTRLTVL.